These 22 T cell receptor beta chains share one sample of origin, sequenced in a study of blood T cells in healthy people across ages. Through a sample-barcoded 5' primer and a J-beta primer mix, a second PCR was run for about 7 to 12 cycles. One entry per CDR3 protein results from TCRdb running MiXCR on the 5' RACE reads. The sample has about 570,000 distinct CDR3 sequences, 27% seen once. The source material was blood. These receptors originate from a woman in her 70s in good health.

This clonotype turned up a few times. The J gene is TRBJ2-5, the V gene TRBV5-1; TRBD2 matches at 7 bases. The J call may be incorrect, as the DNA end agrees better with TRBJ2-1. CDR3 length equals 15 residues. Germline V CDR1 and CDR2: SGHRS, YFSETQ. The CDR3 here is CASSLLGLAAGEQFF. The DNA for the CDR3 is TGCGCCAGCAGCTTGTTAGGCCTAGCGGCCGGGGAGCAGTTCTTC.

This rearrangement joins TRBV4-2 to TRBJ1-4; a possible D gene is TRBD1 (5 bases). The ends were cut back, 3 bases at V and 8 bases at J, with 25 bases in the middle. The CDR3 contains 18 residues. The germline gives CDR1 LGHNA, CDR2 YNFKEQ. This chain's CDR3 is CASSQNAGGGAGKEKLFF. CDR3 bases: TGTGCCAGCAGCCAGAATGCGGGGGGGGGTGCCGGGAAGGAAAAACTGTTTTTT.

The chain links TRBV10-3 to TRBJ2-7; 8 nucleotides align to TRBD1. CDR1 ENHRY and CDR2 SYGVKD come from the germline V gene. The CDR3 sequence is 15 residues long. V lost 2 bases, J lost 2 bases, and 5 bases stayed unmatched. The CDR3 nucleotides are TGTGCCATCAGTGAGACGATGGACAGGGCCTACGAGCAGTACTTC. It codes for CAISETMDRAYEQYF.

This clonotype was seen more than once but under ten times. V and J are TRBV6-6 and TRBJ1-1; unclear D gene. Germline-derived CDR1 and CDR2 are MNHNY and SVGAGI (reference sequence). The CDR3 is 13 residues long. Trimming shortened V by 0 bases and J by 9 bases, and 11 bases separated the two germline ends. The CDR3 DNA is TGTGCCAGCAGTTACTCGACGGAGGCTCAAGCTTTCTTT. This sequence encodes CASSYSTEAQAFF.

The gene calls are TRBV10-2 and TRBJ2-5; TRBD1 matches 8 bases. The closer fit of TRBJ2-7 to the DNA end suggests the J call may be wrong. Germline-derived CDR1 and CDR2 are WSHSY and SAAADI. The CDR3 is made up of 15 amino acids. The CDR3 DNA reads as TGCGCCAGAGGACCCCAGGACAGGGATACCTACGAGCAGTACTTC. Its protein is CARGPQDRDTYEQYF.

The rearrangement links TRBV7-9 to TRBJ1-2; tentative D call: TRBD1 (5 bases). The ends were cut back, 5 bases at V and 10 bases at J, with 20 bases in the middle. The length of the CDR3 is 14 residues. The germline CDR1 and CDR2 sequences are SEHNR and FQNEAQ (reference sequence). The CDR3 reads CASSNGGTLSYYTF. CDR3 bases: TGTGCCAGCAGCAACGGTGGGACCTTGTCGTACTACACCTTC.

This clonotype was detected a few times. A read error may account for a junction end that differs from germline. The chain is built from TRBV6-1 and TRBJ1-4; TRBD1 might be the D (6 bases). CDR1 MNHNS and CDR2 SASEGT come from the germline V gene. The CDR3 has 14 amino acids. The DNA of the CDR3 is TGTGCCAGCAGAGACAGGAGCAAAGATGAAAGACTGTTTTTT. It translates to CASRDRSKDERLFF.

Concerning this clonotype: Its ends do not fully match the called genes, so a read error is possible. This sequence joins TRBV20-1 and TRBJ2-5; D not resolved. The CDR3 totals 14 residues. Germline V gives CDR1 DFQATT, CDR2 SNEGSKA (reference sequence). This CDR3 is CSARSTLASYEQCF. The CDR3 bases are TGCAGTGCTAGAAGTACCCTCGCCTCCTACGAGCAGTGCTTC.

This chain connects TRBV2 to TRBJ2-7, with 7 bases matching TRBD2. Per the germline V gene, CDR1 is SNHLY and CDR2 is FYNNEI. This CDR3 is built from 14 residues. V lost 6 bases, J lost 3 bases, and 8 bases stayed unmatched. CDR3 region: CASRPLIAGYEQYF. The CDR3 DNA sequence: TGTGCCAGCAGGCCTCTTATAGCGGGCTACGAGCAGTACTTC.

The rearrangement uses TRBV6-1 and TRBJ1-2, with 7 positions matching TRBD1. Germline V CDR1 and CDR2: MNHNS, SASEGT. Trimming at V came to 5 bases and at J to 0 bases, leaving 9 bases not matched to a gene. The CDR3 contains 16 residues. The CDR3 spells CASSPLQGDSNYGYTF. CDR3 DNA: TGTGCCAGCAGTCCACTCCAGGGGGACTCTAACTATGGCTACACCTTC.

Details on this clonotype: The junction differs from germline at one of its ends, possibly a read error. The chain carries TRBV4-2 and TRBJ1-2, with a tentative D call TRBD1 (6 bases). The length of the CDR3 is 15 residues. Germline lookup yields CDR1 LGHNA and CDR2 YNFKEQ. In DNA form, the CDR3 reads TGTGCCCGCAGCCAAGGACAGAGCACTAACTATGGCTACACCTTC. It specifies CARSQGQSTNYGYTF.

With regard to this clonotype: A clone one base away is much larger, so this may be a read error. The V call is TRBV4-2, the J call TRBJ2-7, with D possibly TRBD2 on 6 matching bases. Germline V CDR1 and CDR2: LGHNA, YNFKEQ. This CDR3 contains 15 residues. The CDR3 DNA reads TGTGCCATCAGCCCGGGGACTCGGGGCAACTACGAGCAGTACTTC. It translates to CAISPGTRGNYEQYF.

The rearrangement uses TRBV4-1 and TRBJ2-5; 7 bases are shared with TRBD2. Trimming removed 0 bases from V and 7 bases from J; junction bases left unmatched: 11. CDR1 and CDR2 (germline): MGHRA, YSYEKL. The CDR3 loop spans 16 amino acids. The CDR3 here is CASSQDPQTSIGTQYF. CDR3 bases: TGCGCCAGCAGCCAAGATCCACAGACTAGCATTGGGACCCAGTACTTC.

The genes are TRBV3-1 and TRBJ1-3, with D uncertain. This CDR3 spans 16 amino acids. Trimming took off 1 base at V and 0 bases at J, with 10 bases between the two ends. Germline V gene lookup returns CDR1 LGHDT and CDR2 YNNKEL (reference sequence). The CDR3 here is CASSQVRLRSGNTIYF. CDR3 bases: TGTGCCAGCAGCCAAGTGCGACTGCGCTCTGGAAACACCATATATTTT.

The chain combines TRBV4-3 with TRBJ2-3; TRBD2 agrees at 10 bases. The J segment lost 4 bases and the V segment lost 4 bases, leaving 14 bases of the junction unmatched. CDR1 and CDR2 (germline): LGHNA, YSLEER. The CDR3 spans 18 residues. DNA for the CDR3: TGCGCCAGCAGCCCGGAGCTAGCGGGGGCGATACTACCAGATACGCAGTATTTT. Amino acid sequence: CASSPELAGAILPDTQYF.

This clonotype came up a few times. The chain uses TRBV5-5 and TRBJ2-4, with TRBD1 identical over 10 bases. The CDR3 is 15 amino acids. Germline V gene sequence: CDR1 SGHKS, CDR2 YYEKEE (reference sequence). Losses at the gene ends were 2 bases for V and 4 bases for J; bases not matched to a gene: 3. The CDR3, as DNA: TGTGCCAGCAGCTTATGGGGACAGGGGAAAAACATTCAGTACTTC. This codes for CASSLWGQGKNIQYF.

This clonotype was counted between two and nine times. The chain carries TRBV4-3 and TRBJ2-7; TRBD2 matches 11 bases. V shed 0 bases and J 4 bases; nucleotides not matched to a gene: 5. The CDR3 sequence is 16 residues long. Germline CDR1 LGHNA, CDR2 YSLEER. CDR3 region: CASSQDHTSGGYEQYF. CDR3 coding DNA: TGCGCCAGCAGCCAAGATCATACTAGCGGGGGTTACGAGCAGTACTTC.

The chain joins TRBV6-2 or TRBV6-3 to TRBJ1-1; D may be TRBD1 (6 bases). The CDR3 is made up of 16 amino acids. The germline CDR1 and CDR2 sequences are MNHEY and SVGEGT. With 3 bases removed from V and 2 bases from J, the gap between germline ends came to 16 bases. This CDR3 reads CASSYSPGQINTEAFF. For the CDR3, the DNA is TGTGCCAGCAGTTATTCACCGGGACAAATAAACACTGAAGCTTTCTTT.

As for this clonotype: An end of the junction does not agree with germline; a read error may underlie this. The chain links TRBV9 to TRBJ2-5; D is perhaps TRBD2 (6 bases). The J call may be in error: the DNA end matches TRBJ2-1 better. This CDR3 has 16 residues. From germline, CDR1 is SGDLS and CDR2 YYNGEE. CDR3 in amino acids: CASSGSRGSSHNEQFF. The CDR3 nucleotides read TGTGCCAGCAGCGGGTCCCGGGGGAGCTCCCACAATGAGCAGTTCTTC.

The V call is TRBV5-5, the J call TRBJ1-1; no clear D gene. V lost 2 bases to trimming and J lost 10 bases, with 12 bases between them. The CDR3 has 12 residues. Germline V lookup: CDR1 SGHKS, CDR2 YYEKEE (reference sequence). CDR3 region: CASSLTGSRAFF. Here the CDR3 DNA reads TGTGCCAGCAGCTTAACGGGGTCACGAGCTTTCTTT.

This clonotype has a handful of counts. The chain joins TRBV15 to TRBJ2-3, with 7 bases that match TRBD2. The CDR3 spans 16 residues. V was pared by 1 base and J by 1 base, with 5 bases of the junction left unmatched. Germline CDR1 is LNHNV and CDR2 is YYDKDF (reference sequence). CDR3 residues: CATSRAGAGRTDTQYF. Here the CDR3 DNA reads TGTGCCACCAGCAGAGCAGGAGCGGGACGCACAGATACGCAGTATTTT.

The chain joins TRBV7-9 to TRBJ1-2; D unresolved. Trimming stripped 1 base from V and 3 bases from J, with 12 bases between. The CDR3 loop spans 15 amino acids. Germline-derived CDR1 and CDR2 are SEHNR and FQNEAQ (reference sequence). CDR3 region: CASSLGAAQDYGYTF. For the CDR3, the DNA is TGTGCCAGCAGCTTAGGGGCAGCCCAAGACTATGGCTACACCTTC.